The next 19 T cell receptor beta chains were all read from a single sample in a study of shared clonotypes between healthy human individuals. Measured with immunoSEQ multiplex PCR; TCRdb has only the in-frame clones, and not every one. Here the sample spans about 2.3 million clones, roughly 90% being singletons. Sequencing was performed on naive CD4+ T cells from PBMCs. Noted subset: CD45RA+ positively selected. All receptors come from a man between 18 and 29 years old in good health. Some clones in this sample may be carry-over from other donors' samples.

The rearrangement uses TRBV4-3 and TRBJ2-1; D call uncertain. The germline V and J ends were trimmed by 0 bases and 4 bases, with 10 bases remaining between them. The CDR3 spans 15 residues. CDR1 and CDR2 (germline): LGHNA, YSLEER. CDR3 in DNA: TGCGCCAGCAGCCAAGACTTTCCCGAATACAATGAGCAGTTCTTC. It yields the protein CASSQDFPEYNEQFF.

This clone was observed a single time. This chain uses TRBV27 with TRBJ2-5; D not resolved. Germline assignment: CDR1 MNHEY and CDR2 SMNVEV (reference sequence). V lost 5 bases and J 2 bases, leaving 12 bases between the germline ends. The CDR3 runs to 14 residues. CDR3: CASSPWSLQETQYF. Here the CDR3 DNA reads TGTGCCAGCAGTCCCTGGTCGCTTCAAGAGACCCAGTACTTC.

A word on this clone: Other DNA variants within this sample encode the same CDR3. V and J are TRBV4-2 and TRBJ2-5; 8 nucleotides agree with TRBD2. This CDR3 comprises 15 residues. The V gene's germline CDR1 is LGHNA and CDR2 YNFKEQ. V trimming: 3 bases; J trimming: 2 bases; junction bases outside the gene matches: 5. CDR3 coding DNA: TGTGCCAGCAGCCACGGTACTAGCGGTCAAGAGACCCAGTACTTC. It encodes CASSHGTSGQETQYF.

The chain recombines TRBV29-1 with TRBJ2-1; D may be TRBD1 or TRBD2 (6 bases each). Trimming cost V 6 bases and J 8 bases, with 14 bases left between them. Per germline, CDR1 SQVTM and CDR2 ANQGSEA. This CDR3 spans 12 amino acids. CDR3 bases: TGCAGCGTGGAGGGACATCGCGATGAGCAGTTCTTC. Its protein product is CSVEGHRDEQFF.

The chain combines TRBV18 with TRBJ2-3, with TRBD2 matching over 10 bases. This CDR3 contains 16 residues. V shed 5 bases, J shed 0 bases, and the junction held 5 bases outside the gene matches. Germline values: CDR1 KGHSH, CDR2 LQKENI. The CDR3, as DNA: TGTGCCAGCTCATCACTAGCGGGGTCTAGCACAGATACGCAGTATTTT. Its translation is CASSSLAGSSTDTQYF.

Notes on this clone: The sample carries other DNA sequences with the same CDR3. The chain links TRBV28 to TRBJ2-1; 9 bases fit TRBD2. The ends lost 6 bases at V and 7 bases at J; junction bases unmatched: 7. The germline V gene has CDR1 MDHEN and CDR2 SYDVKM. CDR3 length: 14 amino acids. CDR3 protein: CASSLAGGLNEQFF. The CDR3, as DNA: TGTGCCAGCAGCTTGGCGGGAGGGCTTAATGAGCAGTTCTTC.

This chain links TRBV10-3 with TRBJ2-6; 8 positions agree with TRBD1. Losses at the gene ends were 2 bases for V and 2 bases for J; bases not matched to a gene: 8. CDR3 length equals 18 residues. Germline lookup yields CDR1 ENHRY and CDR2 SYGVKD. The CDR3 loop is CAISETRQGSAGANVLTF. The CDR3 coding sequence is TGTGCCATCAGTGAGACCCGACAGGGGTCCGCTGGGGCCAACGTCCTGACTTTC.

This chain joins TRBV5-1 and TRBJ2-5; 11 nucleotides match TRBD2. In germline, CDR1 is SGHRS, CDR2 YFSETQ. The CDR3 runs 16 residues. V gave up 4 bases and J gave up 4 bases; unmatched junction bases: 9. CDR3: CASSTRLAGLVETQYF. CDR3 DNA: TGCGCCAGCAGCACAAGACTAGCGGGATTGGTAGAGACCCAGTACTTC. The variable domain in full, with the rest retrieved from reference TRBV5-1 and TRBJ2-5, is KAGVTQTPRYLIKTRGQQVTLSCSPISGHRSVSWYQQTPGQGLQFLFEYFSETQRNKGNFPGRFSGRQFSNSRSEMNVSTLELGDSALYLCASSTRLAGLVETQYFGPGTRLLVL.

About this clone: The sample carries other DNA sequences with the same CDR3. The chain couples TRBV5-1 to TRBJ2-5; D is unclear. This CDR3 has 12 residues. Germline V CDR1 and CDR2: SGHRS, YFSETQ. V dropped 0 bases and J dropped 4 bases, with 4 bases sitting between them. The CDR3 protein is CASSLGLETQYF. The CDR3 DNA sequence: TGCGCCAGCAGCTTGGGTCTAGAGACCCAGTACTTC.

This chain links TRBV7-3 with TRBJ2-2; the D gene is possibly TRBD2 (5 bases). CDR1 is SGHTA and CDR2 is FQGTGA in the germline V gene. V was clipped by 5 bases and J by 9 bases, with 10 bases between them. The CDR3 length is 12 residues. In DNA form, the CDR3 reads TGTGCCAGCAGCCGAGGAGGCAGGGAGCTGTTTTTT. Residues: CASSRGGRELFF.

The count of this clone is one. V and J are TRBV30 and TRBJ2-3, with D possibly being TRBD2 (5 bases). Trimming left V 0 bases short and J 14 bases short, with 15 bases between. CDR1 GTSNPN and CDR2 SVGIG come from the germline V gene (reference sequence). The CDR3 length is 12 residues. CDR3 loop: CAWSVGGFRGYF. DNA of the CDR3: TGTGCCTGGAGTGTCGGCGGGTTCCGGGGGTATTTT.

A word on this clone: Other DNA variants within this sample encode the same CDR3. The CDR3 region has the DNA TGTGCCAGCACCCCGCCCAACACTGAAGCTTTCTTT. Its protein is CASTPPNTEAFF. This chain uses TRBV28 with TRBJ1-1; D gene uncertain. Germline values: CDR1 MDHEN, CDR2 SYDVKM. The CDR3 sequence is 12 residues long. With 7 bases removed from V and 2 bases from J, the gap between germline ends came to 8 bases.

The J gene is TRBJ1-6, the V gene TRBV30; 12 nucleotides line up with TRBD1. The V segment lost 0 bases and the J segment 6 bases; nucleotides outside the gene matches: 15. The CDR3 contains 20 residues. The germline CDR1 and CDR2 sequences are GTSNPN and SVGIG (reference sequence). The CDR3, as DNA: TGTGCCTGGAGTGTACCCCGGGACAGGGGGCTTTCGAATAGTAATTCACCCCTCCACTTT. Protein product: CAWSVPRDRGLSNSNSPLHF.

The genes are TRBV5-1 and TRBJ2-7; 7 bases are shared with TRBD2. The germline V gene has CDR1 SGHRS and CDR2 YFSETQ. This CDR3 is 16 amino acids long. Trimming removed 4 bases from V and 2 bases from J; junction bases left unmatched: 12. For the CDR3, the DNA is TGCGCCAGCAGCCCGGAATCTAGCGGCAGCCCCTACGAGCAGTACTTC. This sequence encodes CASSPESSGSPYEQYF.

The CDR3 nucleotides are TGTGCCTGGAGTGAGCTGGGCTTATCGCCCCAGCATTTT. It translates to CAWSELGLSPQHF. The chain carries TRBV30 and TRBJ1-5; D not resolved. From germline, CDR1 is GTSNPN and CDR2 SVGIG (reference sequence). Trimming stripped 1 base from V and 9 bases from J, with 13 bases between. There are 13 residues in the CDR3.

V gene TRBV28 combines with J gene TRBJ2-7; D gene unclear. Germline V gives CDR1 MDHEN, CDR2 SYDVKM. V dropped 4 bases and J dropped 3 bases, with 16 bases sitting between them. There are 15 residues in the CDR3. Written as DNA, the CDR3 is TGTGCCAGCAGTTCTGTGGGGTTAGGGATCTACGAGCAGTACTTC. Translating gives CASSSVGLGIYEQYF. The full variable domain, rest sourced from reference TRBV28 and TRBJ2-7, is DVKVTQSSRYLVKRTGEKVFLECVQDMDHENMFWYRQDPGLGLRLIYFSYDVKMKEKGDIPEGYSVSREKKERFSLILESASTNQTSMYLCASSSVGLGIYEQYFGPGTRLTVT.

This chain uses TRBV5-1 with TRBJ2-7; 11 bases agree with TRBD1. Germline lookup yields CDR1 SGHRS and CDR2 YFSETQ. The CDR3 has 15 residues. J gave up 3 bases and V 5 bases, and 7 bases lay outside the gene matches. The DNA of the CDR3 is TGCGCCAGCAGGCCTTTGGACAGGGGGCTCTACGAGCAGTACTTC. Amino acid sequence: CASRPLDRGLYEQYF.

The chain recombines TRBV6-1 with TRBJ1-6, with unresolved D. V was pared by 4 bases and J by 2 bases, with 3 bases between. The germline V gene encodes CDR1 MNHNS and CDR2 SASEGT. This CDR3 region has 13 residues. This CDR3 is CASSGTYNSPLHF. The DNA of the CDR3 is TGTGCCAGCAGTGGAACCTATAATTCACCCCTCCACTTT.

The chain uses TRBV14 and TRBJ2-1; D gene unclear. CDR3 size: 15 residues. The germline CDR1 and CDR2 sequences are SGHDN and FVKESK. V was trimmed by 1 base and J by 0 bases, leaving 7 bases between them. The CDR3 here is CASSQGPFSYNEQFF. CDR3 in DNA: TGTGCCAGCAGCCAAGGGCCTTTCTCCTACAATGAGCAGTTCTTC. Together with reference TRBV14 and TRBJ2-1, the CDR3 gives the full variable domain: EAGVTQFPSHSVIEKGQTVTLRCDPISGHDNLYWYRRVMGKEIKFLLHFVKESKQDESGMPNNRFLAERTGGTYSTLKVQPAELEDSGVYFCASSQGPFSYNEQFFGPGTRLTVL.